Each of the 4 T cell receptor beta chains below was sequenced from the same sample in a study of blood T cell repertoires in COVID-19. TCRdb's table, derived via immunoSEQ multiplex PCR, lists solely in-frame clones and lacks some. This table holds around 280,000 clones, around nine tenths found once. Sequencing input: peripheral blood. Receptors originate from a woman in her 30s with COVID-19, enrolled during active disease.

In DNA form, the CDR3 reads TGTGCCAGTAGGAAGGACAGGGAGGGGAATCAGCCCCAGCATTTT. Translated, it gives CASRKDREGNQPQHF. This chain uses TRBV19 with TRBJ1-5; 8 bases fit TRBD1. Germline V CDR1 and CDR2: LNHDA, SQIVND (reference sequence). The ends lost 6 bases at V and 4 bases at J; junction bases unmatched: 8. The CDR3 contains 15 residues.

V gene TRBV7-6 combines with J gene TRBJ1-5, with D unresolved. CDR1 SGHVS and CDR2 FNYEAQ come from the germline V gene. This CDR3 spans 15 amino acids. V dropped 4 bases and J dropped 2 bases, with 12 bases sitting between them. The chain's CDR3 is CASSSGLGGNQPQHF. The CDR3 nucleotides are TGTGCCAGCAGCTCGGGTCTCGGGGGCAATCAGCCCCAGCATTTT.

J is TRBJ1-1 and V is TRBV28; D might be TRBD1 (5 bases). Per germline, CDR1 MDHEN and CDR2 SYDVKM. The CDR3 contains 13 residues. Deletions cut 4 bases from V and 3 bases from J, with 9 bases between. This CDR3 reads CASSSGEYTEAFF. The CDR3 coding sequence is TGTGCCAGCAGTTCGGGGGAATACACTGAAGCTTTCTTT.

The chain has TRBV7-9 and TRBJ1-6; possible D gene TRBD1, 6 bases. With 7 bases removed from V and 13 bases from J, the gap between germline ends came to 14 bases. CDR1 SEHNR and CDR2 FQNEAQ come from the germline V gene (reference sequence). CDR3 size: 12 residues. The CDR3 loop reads CASTSDSNPLHF. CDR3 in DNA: TGTGCCAGCACCTCGGACAGCAATCCCCTCCACTTT.